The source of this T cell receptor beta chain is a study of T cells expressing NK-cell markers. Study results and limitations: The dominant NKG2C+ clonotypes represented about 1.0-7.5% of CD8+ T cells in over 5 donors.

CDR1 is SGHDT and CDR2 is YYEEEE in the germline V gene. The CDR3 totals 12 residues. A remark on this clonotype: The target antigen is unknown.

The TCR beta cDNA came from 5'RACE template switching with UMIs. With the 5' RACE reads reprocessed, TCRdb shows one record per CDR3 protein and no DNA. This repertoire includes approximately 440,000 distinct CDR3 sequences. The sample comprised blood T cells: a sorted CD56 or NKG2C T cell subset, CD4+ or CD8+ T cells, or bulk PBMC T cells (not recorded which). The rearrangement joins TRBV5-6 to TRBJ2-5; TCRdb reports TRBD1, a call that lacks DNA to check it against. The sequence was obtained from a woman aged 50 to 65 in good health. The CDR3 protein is CASSFGTVTQYF.